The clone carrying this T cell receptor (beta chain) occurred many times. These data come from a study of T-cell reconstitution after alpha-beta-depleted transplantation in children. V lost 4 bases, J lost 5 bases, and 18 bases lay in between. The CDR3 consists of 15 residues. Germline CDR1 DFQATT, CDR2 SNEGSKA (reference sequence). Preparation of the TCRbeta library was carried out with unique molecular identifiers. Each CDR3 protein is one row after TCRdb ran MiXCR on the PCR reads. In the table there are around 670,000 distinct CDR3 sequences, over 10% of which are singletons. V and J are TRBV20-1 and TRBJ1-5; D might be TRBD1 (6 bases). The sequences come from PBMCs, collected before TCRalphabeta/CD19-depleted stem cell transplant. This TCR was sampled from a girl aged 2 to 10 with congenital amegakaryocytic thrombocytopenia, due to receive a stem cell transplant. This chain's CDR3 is CSAIRDTSLDQPQHF. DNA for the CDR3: TGCAGTGCTATCCGGGACACATCCCTAGATCAGCCCCAGCATTTT.